These T cell receptor beta chains were read from a single sample in a study of cytomegalovirus exposure and HLA in healthy donors. Data came from immunoSEQ multiplex PCR; TCRdb stores just in-frame clones and leaves some out. The table includes 150,000 to 200,000 clones, over 80% detected once. The sequenced material came from PBMCs. Receptors originate from a man in his forties or fifties in good health and CMV-seronegative. The CDR3 runs from the conserved cysteine through the conserved F or W. D genes are given only for firm matches. Size tells how often a clone was seen (once, few, many) or the class of an expanded clone, and some rows leave it out.

>.|TRBJ2-1|TRBV7-3|.
TGTGCCAGCAGCTTTTCGGGGGATGAGCAGTTCTTC
CASSFSGDEQFF
>TRBD2|TRBJ2-2|TRBV7-9|.
TGTTCCAGCACCCCTCGGGGGGTTATGCCGAACACCGGGGAGCTGTTTTTT
CSSTPRGVMPNTGELFF
>.|TRBJ1-5|TRBV18|.
TGTGCCAGCTCACGGGGGCTATTCAATCAGCCCCAGCATTTT
CASSRGLFNQPQHF
>TRBD2|TRBJ2-3|TRBV7-6|.
TGTGCCGTGTGGCGGGGGGGCACAGATACGCAGTATTTT
CAVWRGGTDTQYF
>TRBD1|TRBJ1-1|TRBV7-6|.
TGTGCCAGCAGCTTAGCGCTCTCAGGGGGCCCTAACACTGAAGCTTTCTTT
CASSLALSGGPNTEAFF
>.|TRBJ2-2|TRBV19|.
TGTGCCAGCTCAGCCAGCACAGGGACCGGGGAGCTGTTTTTT
CASSASTGTGELFF
>TRBD1|TRBJ2-2|TRBV18|.
TGTGCCAGCTCACCCCAAGGACAGGGGGACACCGGGGAGCTGTTTTTT
CASSPQGQGDTGELFF
>TRBD1|TRBJ2-7|TRBV4-3|.
TGCGCCAGCAGCTACAGCGACAGGGCTTCCTACGAGCAGTACTTC
CASSYSDRASYEQYF
>.|TRBJ2-5|TRBV11-1|.
TGTGCCAGCAGCACCCCCGACAGCCCAATCACAAATTACCAAGAGACCCAGTACTTC
CASSTPDSPITNYQETQYF
>TRBD1|TRBJ2-2|TRBV5-1|.
TGCGCCAGCACGAAGGACAGGGTACCCGGGGAGCTGTTTTTT
CASTKDRVPGELFF
>TRBD2|TRBJ2-1|TRBV19|.
TGTGCCAGTAGTTTACCGGGACTAGGGTACAATGAGCAGTTCTTC
CASSLPGLGYNEQFF
>.|TRBJ1-1|TRBV27|once
TGTGCCAGCAGTTTATTGGACAGCACTGAAGCTTTCTTT
CASSLLDSTEAFF
>.|TRBJ1-6|TRBV5-1|.
TGCGCCAGCAGCCTGACGGGAACCGATTCACCCCTCCACTTT
CASSLTGTDSPLHF
>.|TRBJ1-1|TRBV27|.
TGTGCCAGCATCGTACAGGGACGGTCTTTCTTT
CASIVQGRSFF
>TRBD1|TRBJ1-1|TRBV7-2|.
TGTGCCAGCAGCTCCGCAGGGGGCGCGAGTACTGAAGCTTTCTTT
CASSSAGGASTEAFF
>TRBD2|TRBJ2-7|TRBV6-1|.
TGTGCCAGCACCCCTCGTGGACTAGCCTCGTGGGAGCAGTACTTC
CASTPRGLASWEQYF
>TRBD1|TRBJ2-5|TRBV28|.
TGTGCCAGCAGCCTCCCGACAGGGATACAAGAGACCCAGTACTTC
CASSLPTGIQETQYF
>.|TRBJ2-5|TRBV4-3|.
TGCGCCAGCAGCCAAGAACCCCGGGGAGAGACCCAGTACTTC
CASSQEPRGETQYF
>TRBD1|TRBJ1-6|TRBV7-9|.
TGTGCCAGCAGCCTGACAGGGACGAATAATTCACCCCTCCACTTT
CASSLTGTNNSPLHF
>TRBD1|TRBJ1-2|TRBV12-5|.
TGTGCTAGTGGTCCTTTCACCGGGACAGGGGAAACCTTC
CASGPFTGTGETF
>TRBD2|TRBJ2-7|TRBV15|.
TGTGCCACCAGAATGGGACTAGCGGGAGTCTACGAGCAGTACTTC
CATRMGLAGVYEQYF
>TRBD1|TRBJ1-1|TRBV5-1|few
TGCGCCAGCAGTGAGGGGACAGGGGGCACTGAAGCTTTCTTT
CASSEGTGGTEAFF